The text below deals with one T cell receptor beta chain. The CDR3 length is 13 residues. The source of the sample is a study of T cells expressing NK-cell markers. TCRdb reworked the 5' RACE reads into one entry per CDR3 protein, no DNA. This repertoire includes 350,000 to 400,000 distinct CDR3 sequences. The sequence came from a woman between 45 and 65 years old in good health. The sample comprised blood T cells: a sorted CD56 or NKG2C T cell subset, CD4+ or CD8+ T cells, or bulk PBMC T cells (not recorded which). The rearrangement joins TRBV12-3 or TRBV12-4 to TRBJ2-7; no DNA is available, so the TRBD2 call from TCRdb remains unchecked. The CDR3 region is CASSLGLVYEQYF.